This passage covers 30 T cell receptor beta chains from one sample sequenced in a study of blood T cells in healthy people across ages. A sample-barcoded 5' primer and a J-beta primer mix were used in a second PCR of roughly 6 to 12 cycles. One entry per CDR3 protein results from TCRdb running MiXCR on the 5' RACE reads. The sample gives hundreds of thousands of distinct CDR3 sequences, about 52% of which show up once; 25% to 35% is in the top ten. Sequencing was carried out using blood. All receptors come from a woman in her sixties or seventies in good health.

The V and J genes are TRBV20-1 and TRBJ2-1; 8 nucleotides line up with TRBD2. V dropped 2 bases and J dropped 8; count of bases not matched to a gene: 8. The CDR3 sequence is 14 residues long. The germline V gene encodes CDR1 DFQATT and CDR2 SNEGSKA (reference sequence). The CDR3 spells CSARKREFDDEQFF. The CDR3 DNA is TGCAGTGCTAGAAAGCGGGAGTTTGACGATGAGCAGTTCTTC.

V is TRBV7-8 and J is TRBJ2-5; perhaps TRBD2 as D (6 bases). The J call is uncertain, as TRBJ2-7 better fits the DNA end. CDR1 is SGHVS and CDR2 is FQNEAQ in the germline V gene. This CDR3 comprises 16 residues. CDR3 sequence reads: CASSPPRTGASDEQYF. CDR3 sequence (DNA): TGTGCCAGCAGCCCCCCCAGGACGGGAGCTTCCGACGAGCAGTACTTC.

This clonotype was counted between two and nine times. The chain combines TRBV20-1 with TRBJ2-7; 11 bases align to TRBD2. The CDR3 extends over 18 amino acids. Germline trimming cut 6 bases from V and 0 bases from J; bases unmatched to any gene: 16. CDR1 is DFQATT and CDR2 is SNEGSKA in the germline V gene (reference sequence). The DNA for the CDR3 is TGCAGTGCCCCTTCGGGACTAGCGGCAATCTTCTTCTCCTACGAGCAGTACTTC. It is translated as CSAPSGLAAIFFSYEQYF.

The rearrangement joins TRBV20-1 to TRBJ2-5; the match to TRBD2 covers 12 bases. V was pared by 4 bases and J by 1 base, with 1 base of the junction left unmatched. Germline V gene lookup returns CDR1 DFQATT and CDR2 SNEGSKA (reference sequence). The CDR3 loop spans 14 amino acids. CDR3 in amino acids: CSATSGRAQETQYF. CDR3 in DNA: TGCAGTGCTACTAGCGGGAGGGCCCAAGAGACCCAGTACTTC.

A few counts support this clonotype. The gene calls are TRBV28 and TRBJ2-5, with D possibly being TRBD1 (6 bases). The end of the DNA aligns better with TRBJ2-7, so the J call may be wrong. Germline CDR1 and CDR2: MDHEN and SYDVKM. There are 14 residues in the CDR3. The CDR3 loop is CASSFHTGNYEQYF. DNA of the CDR3: TGTGCCAGCAGTTTCCATACAGGGAACTACGAGCAGTACTTC.

J is TRBJ1-1 and V is TRBV20-1; 9 positions agree with TRBD1. The CDR3 length is 14 residues. Looked up from germline, CDR1 is DFQATT and CDR2 is SNEGSKA (reference sequence). With V trimmed by 3 bases and J by 8 bases, 10 bases remained unmatched. The DNA for the CDR3 is TGCAGTGCTAGGGAAACAGGGGGCAGAGTCGAAGCTTTCTTT. It encodes CSARETGGRVEAFF.

The gene calls are TRBV6-2 or TRBV6-3 and TRBJ2-1; 9 bases align to TRBD2. The CDR3 spans 15 residues. Germline-derived CDR1 and CDR2 are MNHEY and SVGEGT. V lost 2 bases to trimming and J lost 9 bases; unmatched junction nucleotides: 8. The CDR3 sequence is CASSYQGTSRSEQFF. CDR3 coding DNA: TGTGCCAGCAGTTACCAGGGGACTAGCCGGAGTGAGCAGTTCTTC.

The V and J genes are TRBV4-2 and TRBJ2-1; a possible D gene is TRBD2 (5 bases). The CDR3 sequence is 16 residues long. Per the germline V gene, CDR1 is LGHNA and CDR2 is YNFKEQ. Trimming left V 0 bases short and J 6 bases short, with 15 bases between. CDR3 in DNA: TGTGCCAGCAGCCAAGAAGGAGGAGTTGGCCGCAATGAGCAGTTCTTC. This codes for CASSQEGGVGRNEQFF.

The chain carries TRBV6-2 or TRBV6-3 and TRBJ2-6, with TRBD2 matching over 15 bases. J lost 0 bases, V lost 6 bases, and 6 bases had no gene match. The CDR3 runs to 19 residues. Germline V gene data show CDR1 as MNHEY and CDR2 as SVGEGT. In DNA form, the CDR3 reads TGTGCCAGCAGCCCTGGACTAGCGGGAGGGTCCTCTGGGGCCAACGTCCTGACTTTC. This codes for CASSPGLAGGSSGANVLTF.

The chain carries TRBV20-1 and TRBJ2-7, with 7 bases aligning to TRBD1. The CDR3 runs to 15 residues. Germline V gene sequence: CDR1 DFQATT, CDR2 SNEGSKA (reference sequence). With 7 bases clipped from V and 3 bases from J, the junction kept 15 bases outside the gene matches. CDR3 in DNA: TGCAGTGGCTATAGCGCCGGGGACAGAGACTACGAGCAGTACTTC. Protein: CSGYSAGDRDYEQYF.

This chain connects TRBV12-3 or TRBV12-4 to TRBJ2-2; weak D call: TRBD2 (6 bases). V shed 7 bases and J shed 8 bases, with 20 bases lying between them. The CDR3 has 15 residues. DNA of the CDR3: TGTGCCAGCATACCAACAGGTCCTCGGGGGGGGGAGCTGTTTTTT. The encoded protein is CASIPTGPRGGELFF.

This clonotype was observed at least ten times. In nucleotides, the CDR3 is TGTGCCAGCAGCACCGGACTAGCGGGAGGGCCTCAAAATGAGCAGTTCTTC. It yields the protein CASSTGLAGGPQNEQFF. The chain employs TRBV7-2 and TRBJ2-1; 15 nucleotides match TRBD2. This CDR3 is built from 17 residues. Germline-derived CDR1 and CDR2 are SGHTA and FQGNSA. V shed 5 bases, J shed 7 bases, and the junction held 9 bases outside the gene matches.

The V and J genes are TRBV2 and TRBJ1-5, with 7 positions matching TRBD1. The germline V gene encodes CDR1 SNHLY and CDR2 FYNNEI. This CDR3 comprises 15 residues. The V gene end was trimmed by 8 bases and the J gene end by 5 bases; junction bases not matched to a gene: 12. CDR3: CASDETQGIYQPQHF. In DNA, the CDR3 is TGTGCCAGCGATGAGACACAGGGGATTTATCAGCCCCAGCATTTT.

The genes are TRBV6-2 or TRBV6-3 and TRBJ2-5; 9 bases map to TRBD2. CDR3 length equals 14 residues. After removal of 7 bases from V and 11 bases from J, the junction contained 14 bases not matched to a gene. Germline V CDR1 and CDR2: MNHEY, SVGEGT. The CDR3 region is CASKVAGGPAEQYF. Here the CDR3 DNA reads TGTGCCAGCAAAGTTGCGGGAGGGCCCGCTGAGCAGTACTTC.

This clonotype has only a few counts. CDR3: CASTPTKGKGKGWELFF. As DNA, the CDR3 is TGTGCCAGCACCCCCACCAAGGGGAAGGGAAAAGGCTGGGAGCTGTTTTTT. The gene calls are TRBV6-2 or TRBV6-3 and TRBJ2-2, with D possibly matching TRBD1 (5 bases). Germline V lookup: CDR1 MNHEY, CDR2 SVGEGT. Trimming took off 7 bases at V and 9 bases at J, with 27 bases between the two ends. This CDR3 has 17 amino acids.

This sequence joins TRBV14 and TRBJ2-1; D may be TRBD2 (6 bases). This CDR3 contains 15 residues. CDR1 SGHDN and CDR2 FVKESK come from the germline V gene. V dropped 4 bases and J dropped 6 bases, with 16 bases sitting between them. The CDR3 region is CASSPGAGFGNEQFF. DNA for the CDR3: TGTGCCAGCAGCCCCGGAGCGGGTTTCGGCAATGAGCAGTTCTTC.

The V call is TRBV7-2, the J call TRBJ2-1, with 7 nucleotides matching TRBD1. Germline V gene lookup returns CDR1 SGHTA and CDR2 FQGNSA. With 5 bases clipped from V and 7 bases from J, the junction kept 5 bases outside the gene matches. This CDR3 has 13 amino acids. Here the CDR3 DNA reads TGTGCCAGCAGCCCCCGGACAGGAAATGAGCAGTTCTTC. Its protein product is CASSPRTGNEQFF.

V gene TRBV5-6 combines with J gene TRBJ2-4; the D is unclear. The J call may not be correct, given that the DNA end is closer to TRBJ2-7. This CDR3 spans 14 amino acids. The germline CDR1 and CDR2 sequences are SGHDT and YYEEEE. The CDR3 here is CASSLAVSFGEQYF. CDR3 sequence (DNA): TGTGCCAGCAGCTTGGCTGTAAGTTTCGGCGAGCAGTACTTC.

The gene calls are TRBV6-1 and TRBJ2-5; D perhaps matches TRBD1 (7 bases). The CDR3 loop spans 15 amino acids. The germline V gene encodes CDR1 MNHNS and CDR2 SASEGT. Trimming took 4 bases from V and 4 from J, leaving 16 bases between them. CDR3 sequence reads: CASSARGRDRETQYF. The DNA for the CDR3 is TGTGCCAGCAGTGCGCGGGGCAGGGACAGAGAGACCCAGTACTTC.

The V call is TRBV12-3 or TRBV12-4, the J call TRBJ1-5, with 10 bases identical to TRBD1. CDR3 length: 18 amino acids. V dropped 3 bases and J dropped 4; count of bases not matched to a gene: 12. The CDR3 spells CASSLGDSRDRGNQPQHF. In DNA form, the CDR3 reads TGTGCCAGCAGTTTGGGAGACTCCCGGGACAGGGGAAATCAGCCCCAGCATTTT.

The chain recombines TRBV7-2 with TRBJ2-1; D gene ambiguous. Germline values: CDR1 SGHTA, CDR2 FQGNSA. The CDR3 has 14 amino acids. V was shortened by 5 bases and J by 9 bases, with 17 bases between the two germline ends. The CDR3 reads CASSAQSETGEQFF. As DNA, the CDR3 is TGTGCCAGCAGCGCCCAAAGTGAGACGGGTGAGCAGTTCTTC.

This chain links TRBV10-3 with TRBJ1-6; weak D call: TRBD1 (6 bases). CDR1 and CDR2 (germline): ENHRY, SYGVKD. V was clipped by 7 bases and J by 5 bases, with 12 bases between them. This CDR3 has 14 residues. CDR3 sequence (DNA): TGTGCCATCACACAGGACAGCAATAATTCACCCCTCCACTTT. Translating gives CAITQDSNNSPLHF.

This clonotype has ten or more counts. V usage is TRBV7-2 and J usage is TRBJ2-3; possible D gene TRBD1, 6 bases. CDR1 is SGHTA, CDR2 FQGNSA, per germline. The length of the CDR3 is 16 residues. The ends were cut back, 1 base at V and 2 bases at J, with 13 bases in the middle. DNA of the CDR3: TGTGCCAGCAGCTTAGGGTTGGGGGCCGTCACAGATACGCAGTATTTT. Encoded protein: CASSLGLGAVTDTQYF.

The chain carries TRBV6-1 and TRBJ2-7; D call uncertain. Trimming shortened V by 10 bases and J by 4 bases, and 20 bases separated the two germline ends. The CDR3 contains 14 residues. Germline CDR1 MNHNS, CDR2 SASEGT. The DNA of the CDR3 is TGTGCCACCCAACCCCGCAGCGACGTGTACGAGCAGTACTTC. Amino acids: CATQPRSDVYEQYF.

This clonotype appeared a few times. V gene TRBV2 combines with J gene TRBJ2-5; D possibly corresponds to TRBD1 (5 bases). CDR3 length: 16 residues. In germline, CDR1 is SNHLY, CDR2 FYNNEI. V lost 2 bases and J lost 7, with 20 bases in between. The CDR3 sequence: CASSEQGQGRPGTQYF. The CDR3, as DNA: TGTGCCAGCAGTGAACAGGGTCAGGGAAGGCCTGGGACCCAGTACTTC.

V gene TRBV20-1 combines with J gene TRBJ2-7, with TRBD1 matching over 8 bases. Trimming removed 0 bases from V and 2 bases from J; junction bases left unmatched: 6. Germline-derived CDR1 and CDR2 are DFQATT and SNEGSKA (reference sequence). The CDR3 sequence is 15 residues long. CDR3 sequence reads: CSARDLGTGTYEQYF. In nucleotides, the CDR3 is TGCAGTGCTAGAGATTTGGGGACAGGTACCTACGAGCAGTACTTC.

This chain links TRBV7-2 with TRBJ1-5; 7 bases map to TRBD1. The CDR3 contains 15 residues. The ends lost 2 bases at V and 7 bases at J; junction bases unmatched: 8. The V gene's germline CDR1 is SGHTA and CDR2 FQGNSA. The CDR3 coding sequence is TGTGCCAGCAGCTTATTAGACAGGGACGGGCAGCCCCAGCATTTT. It specifies CASSLLDRDGQPQHF.

The J gene is TRBJ2-1, the V gene TRBV13, with 9 nucleotides matching TRBD2. With 5 bases clipped from V and 0 bases from J, the junction kept 14 bases outside the gene matches. Germline V gene data show CDR1 as PRHDT and CDR2 as FYEKMQ (reference sequence). The CDR3 is 19 amino acids. The CDR3 spells CASSPQTSGDITSYNEQFF. In nucleotides, the CDR3 is TGTGCCAGCAGCCCACAGACTAGCGGAGACATCACCTCCTACAATGAGCAGTTCTTC.

J is TRBJ2-1 and V is TRBV30; no clear D. The CDR3 has 12 residues. The germline V and J ends were trimmed by 1 base and 0 bases, with 1 base remaining between them. Germline CDR1 GTSNPN, CDR2 SVGIG (reference sequence). DNA for the CDR3: TGTGCCTGGAGTGGCTCCTACAATGAGCAGTTCTTC. This sequence encodes CAWSGSYNEQFF.

The chain joins TRBV12-3 or TRBV12-4 to TRBJ2-5, with 7 bases that match TRBD1. V gave up 2 bases and J gave up 0 bases; unmatched junction bases: 9. The CDR3 has 17 residues. The CDR3 reads CASSLFRDSENQETQYF. Written as DNA, the CDR3 is TGTGCCAGCAGTTTATTCCGGGACAGCGAAAACCAAGAGACCCAGTACTTC.